This T cell receptor (beta chain) was identified in a study of identical twins (dated by TCRdb to about 2016). About the investigation overall: To test whether fetal clonotypes persist, this study deep-sequenced TCR alpha and beta repertoires from monozygotic twins, from unrelated adults of various ages, and from cord blood. To rule out contamination, replicate twin experiments were performed at different times with different library preparation protocols.

Library creation used 5' RACE. The reads were generated on an Illumina HiSeq 2000. Template switching introduced a universal primer binding site; the final cDNA contained a unique molecular identifier, enabling accurate counting of TCR cDNA molecules. Specific primers in the conserved constant-segment region were used to synthesize first-strand cDNA for the TCR alpha and beta chains. To control for contamination, each cDNA library was double barcoded with a SMART-Mk sample barcode plus Illumina barcodes. TruSeq adapter sequences, together with Illumina sample barcodes, were added in two successive PCR steps. The Illumina HiSeq platform was used with custom primers to sequence TCR alpha and beta cDNA libraries. Regarding the original processing steps: Unique molecular identifiers were extracted from raw reads with MiGEC, and CDR3 positions were determined with MiXCR. For each individual, recombination models were inferred using an EM algorithm with the repgenHMM and IGoR tools. The tcR package in R was used for shared clonotype analysis, with sharing normalized by the product of cloneset sizes. To study raw recombination free of thymic and clonal selection effects, out-of-frame nonproductive sequences were analyzed. TCRdb took the public reads, trimmed them with fastp at Q25, ran MiXCR for clone calling and kept in-frame beta chains. Each CDR3 protein gets just one entry, which takes the most common genes and DNA from the rows behind it. These V and J calls derive from TCRdb rather than the authors' analysis. In this sample the table shows 700,000 to 950,000 distinct CDR3 sequences, over 9% of which occur a single time. The top ten constitute under 2% of the sample.

Paper-wide results and their limitations: Invariant T cells such as MAIT and iNKT could partly confound zero-insertion analyses, though diverse VJ usage argued against this for most clonotypes. Because the same donors could not be followed over many years, the conclusions depended on cross-sectional statistical analysis. Excess twin sharing in beta out-of-frame sequences was weaker because fewer shared sequences lowered the signal-to-noise ratio. In monozygotic twins, out-of-frame TCR alpha sharing was systematically underestimated by recombination models, although the models agreed with sharing between unrelated individuals. Fewer insertions were carried by abundant cord blood beta clonotypes; a weaker similar trend was observed in young adult naive repertoires, while no such trend was observed in memory repertoires. Out-of-frame TCR alpha sequences shared between twins showed an excess of low generation-probability sequences compared with coincidental sharing between unrelated individuals.

Only healthy Caucasian donors were included. The twin cohort consisted of three pairs of female monozygotic twins, all aged roughly 18 to 30 years. Peripheral blood mononuclear cells were used as the source from which RNA for TCR libraries was isolated. In this sample, this clonotype turned up many times. The antigen it recognizes is unknown. Per-base qualities were not stored, and no clone one base away is much larger. From its cysteine to its phenylalanine, the CDR3 spans 12 amino acids. Of all the DNA, just the CDR3 is kept, 36 bases in frame from base 1. Trimming costs V 6 bases and J 6 bases, and their ends lie 11 bases apart. The germline V gene yields ENHRY for CDR1 and SYGVKD for CDR2. The same data also went into a second study, on yellow fever vaccine responses in identical twins. The second study's paper adds: According to the authors, the vaccine-induced T cell response in identical twins seemed to be partly convergent and partly specific to each individual. In the study, vaccine-responding T cell clones were precisely tracked in identical twins.

The source of this sequence is a woman aged 18-29 years in good health. What was sequenced was PBMCs. The V and J genes are TRBV10-3 and TRBJ1-2; no D segment can be confidently identified. The DNA sequence is as follows: TGTGCCATCAGAGGACCGACACATGGCTACACCTTC. Translated, this gives CAIRGPTHGYTF.